These 9 T cell receptor beta chains were all obtained from the same sample, sequenced in a study of T-cell memory formation after mild COVID-19. TCRdb re-analysed the 5' RACE reads in MiXCR, keeping a single row per CDR3 protein. Of 470,000 or so distinct CDR3 sequences in the sample, under 20% were seen once. The sample taken for sequencing was PBMCs or a T cell subset sorted from them (not recorded which). The receptors come from a man between 18 and 29 years old who had mild COVID-19 (a few samples of this study predate the infection). Cell type and time point are not known.

This clonotype was counted only a few times. This chain connects TRBV4-1 to TRBJ2-7, with D uncertain. Trimming removed 0 bases at V and 3 bases at J, with 9 bases between. The CDR3 totals 14 residues. Germline lookup yields CDR1 MGHRA and CDR2 YSYEKL. The CDR3 region has the DNA TGCGCCAGCAGCCAAGAAGGGTCCGGCTACGAGCAGTACTTC. As protein: CASSQEGSGYEQYF.

The V call is TRBV5-1, the J call TRBJ2-5; D not resolved. This CDR3 comprises 14 residues. V dropped 5 bases and J dropped 0 bases, with 11 bases sitting between them. Germline V gene sequence: CDR1 SGHRS, CDR2 YFSETQ. The CDR3 is CASRFQGDQETQYF. CDR3 in DNA: TGCGCCAGCAGATTTCAAGGTGACCAAGAGACCCAGTACTTC.

The chain uses TRBV12-3 or TRBV12-4 and TRBJ1-2; D unclear. Between the trimmed V and J ends, which lost 7 bases and 5 bases, there was a span of 17 bases. The CDR3 sequence is 14 residues long. The CDR3 DNA reads TGTGCCAGCACCTTTGGTCAGATAGGATATGGCTACACCTTC. Its translation: CASTFGQIGYGYTF.

This chain uses TRBV5-6 with TRBJ2-7; D not certain. V was clipped by 4 bases and J by 3 bases, with 11 bases between them. The CDR3 runs to 13 residues. The germline V gene encodes CDR1 SGHDT and CDR2 YYEEEE. The CDR3 bases are TGTGCCAGCAGCGGCCCGACTGGCTACGAGCAGTACTTC. Amino acids: CASSGPTGYEQYF.

This clonotype was found a few times. The chain joins TRBV20-1 to TRBJ2-5; D gene uncertain. Trimming shortened V by 0 bases and J by 9 bases, and 8 bases separated the two germline ends. Germline CDR1 DFQATT, CDR2 SNEGSKA (reference sequence). The CDR3 totals 11 residues. The CDR3 spells CSAREPPAQYF. In nucleotides, the CDR3 is TGCAGTGCTAGAGAACCCCCTGCCCAGTACTTC.

The chain employs TRBV7-9 and TRBJ2-7; D is possibly TRBD2 (5 bases). The germline V gene encodes CDR1 SEHNR and CDR2 FQNEAQ (reference sequence). Trimming stripped 5 bases from V and 3 bases from J, with 11 bases between. This CDR3 is built from 13 residues. The CDR3 spells CASSPAGFYEQYV. DNA for the CDR3: TGTGCCAGCAGCCCCGCGGGCTTCTACGAGCAGTACGTC.

This chain links TRBV29-1 with TRBJ1-5; D gene uncertain. CDR3 length: 15 residues. The germline gives CDR1 SQVTM, CDR2 ANQGSEA. V lost 7 bases and J lost 5, with 21 bases in between. The CDR3 nucleotides are TGCAGCGCCAGAGAGGCAAACGGGGAGGATCAGCCCCAGCATTTT. The encoded protein is CSAREANGEDQPQHF.

This CDR3 is CASSHTAGEEYNEQFF. CDR3 DNA sequence: TGTGCCAGCAGCCATACCGCCGGGGAAGAGTACAATGAGCAGTTCTTC. The chain is built from TRBV6-6 and TRBJ2-1; a weak D match, TRBD2 (5 bases). This CDR3 comprises 16 residues. Germline CDR1 MNHNY, CDR2 SVGAGI (reference sequence). The V gene lost 6 bases and the J gene lost 4 bases, with 19 bases spanning the gap.

The chain has TRBV12-3 or TRBV12-4 and TRBJ1-2, with unresolved D. The CDR3 consists of 14 residues. V gave up 2 bases and J gave up 7 bases, with 14 bases separating them. For the CDR3, the DNA is TGTGCCAGCAGTTTAAATTCAGTGGAGGCTGGCTACACCTTC. Its protein is CASSLNSVEAGYTF.